Detailed here is one TCR beta chain. The antigen remains unidentified. These data belong to a study of identical twins. Study findings and constraints: A lower insertion count was a feature of abundant cord blood beta clonotypes, with no such feature in memory repertoires. Analyses of zero insertions could be partly confounded by invariant MAIT and iNKT cells.

Template switching supplied a universal primer site; unique molecular identifiers were carried on the cDNA. TCRdb recomputed calls from the 5' RACE reads with MiXCR, one row per CDR3 protein. The sample contains about 530,000 distinct CDR3 sequences, 20% to 25% of which appear only once. This CDR3 spans 15 amino acids. Germline CDR1 reads LGHDT; CDR2 reads YNNKEL (reference sequence). Trimming cost V 3 bases and J 2 bases, with 12 bases left between them. The data also belong to a second study, concerning yellow fever vaccine responses in identical twins. That source notes: Twins showed a vaccine T cell response that reportedly seemed partly convergent, partly personalized.

Sequencing was performed on CD4+ T cells sorted from blood. The chain employs TRBV3-1 and TRBJ2-3; D call uncertain. This TCR derives from a woman aged 18-30 years in good health. CDR3 loop: CASSHRAQPTDTQYF. The CDR3 DNA reads TGTGCCAGCAGCCACCGCGCACAGCCCACAGATACGCAGTATTTT.